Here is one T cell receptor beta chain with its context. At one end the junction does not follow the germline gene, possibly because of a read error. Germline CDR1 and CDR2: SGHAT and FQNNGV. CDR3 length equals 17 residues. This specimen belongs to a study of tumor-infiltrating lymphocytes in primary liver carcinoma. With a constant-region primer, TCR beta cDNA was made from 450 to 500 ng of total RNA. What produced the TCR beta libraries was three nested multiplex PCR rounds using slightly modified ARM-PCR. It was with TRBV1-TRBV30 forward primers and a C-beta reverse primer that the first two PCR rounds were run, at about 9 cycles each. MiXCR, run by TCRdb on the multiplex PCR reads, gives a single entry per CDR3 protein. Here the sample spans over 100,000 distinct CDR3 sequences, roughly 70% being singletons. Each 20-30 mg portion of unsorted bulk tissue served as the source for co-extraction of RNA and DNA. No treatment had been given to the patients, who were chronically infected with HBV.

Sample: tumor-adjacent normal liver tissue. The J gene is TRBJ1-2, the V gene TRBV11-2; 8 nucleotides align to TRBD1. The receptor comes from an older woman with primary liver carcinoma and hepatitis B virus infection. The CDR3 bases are TGTGCCAGCAGTTTAGTAAGGCGCCGGGACAGGAGATATGGCTACATTTTC. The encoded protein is CASSLVRRRDRRYGYIF.